These T cell receptor beta chains were read from a single sample in a study of cytomegalovirus exposure and HLA in healthy donors. Sequencing used immunoSEQ multiplex PCR; TCRdb keeps in-frame clones, though not all of them. This sample has about 170,000 clones, with 80% to 90% found just once. Material: PBMCs. All receptors derive from a woman aged 18 to 35 in good health and CMV-seronegative. Both conserved end residues are part of each CDR3. A D gene is named only where the DNA matches it firmly. The size of a clone is reported for some rows only, either as once, few or many, or as a class for expanded clones.

TRBJ2-7,TRBV6-6,-,-,TGTGCCAGCATACAAGACAGTGTCGCCTACGAGCAGTACTTC,CASIQDSVAYEQYF
TRBJ2-3,TRBV5-1,-,-,TGCGCCAGCAGCATGGGACATTCGATTACAGATACGCAGTATTTT,CASSMGHSITDTQYF
TRBJ1-1,TRBV28,-,-,TGTGCCAGCACCCTCCCCGAAGATGTGAACAGTGAAGCTTTCTTT,CASTLPEDVNSEAFF
TRBJ1-1,TRBV7-8,-,-,TGTGCCAGCAGCTTAGAGGGTCAGGGGTACGAGAACACTGAAGCTTTCTTT,CASSLEGQGYENTEAFF
TRBJ2-7,TRBV28,TRBD1,few,TGTGCCAGCAGTTTGACAGGGGTCTCCTACGAGCAGTACTTC,CASSLTGVSYEQYF
TRBJ1-6,TRBV7-2,-,-,TGTGCCAGCAGCCCCCCTAATAATTCACCCCTCCACTTT,CASSPPNNSPLHF
TRBJ2-1,TRBV11-2,TRBD2,-,TGTGCCAGCAGCTTACGACTAGCGAAAATTGGGAGCTCCTACAATGAGCAGTTCTTC,CASSLRLAKIGSSYNEQFF
TRBJ2-5,TRBV5-1,-,-,TGCGCCAGCAGCTTGGGACTAGGGGGCATATATCAAGAGACCCAGTACTTC,CASSLGLGGIYQETQYF
TRBJ1-4,TRBV4-1,-,-,TGCGCCAGCAGCCAAGAGGAGGGGCTTAATGAAAAACTGTTTTTT,CASSQEEGLNEKLFF
TRBJ2-7,TRBV19,TRBD2,-,TGTGCCAGTAGTTCGGGGGGAGGCTACGAGCAGTACTTC,CASSSGGGYEQYF
TRBJ2-7,TRBV4-1,-,once,TGCGCCAGCAGCCGAAGCGGGTTAACAGGTGGATTTGAGGACGAGCAGTACTTC,CASSRSGLTGGFEDEQYF
TRBJ2-7,TRBV27,TRBD2,-,TGTGCCAGCAGTTTCAGCGGGACCGCCTACGAGCAGTACTTC,CASSFSGTAYEQYF
TRBJ2-3,TRBV27,TRBD2,-,TGTGCCAGCAGTCTAGCGGGAGCTCATGCAGATACGCAGTATTTT,CASSLAGAHADTQYF
TRBJ2-7,TRBV6-5,-,-,TGTGCCAGCAGTTACGAACCCACAGGGTCCTACGAGCAGTACTTC,CASSYEPTGSYEQYF
TRBJ2-7,TRBV11-2,-,-,TGTGCCAGCACGGGCCAGGGCTGGATCTACGAGCAGTACTTC,CASTGQGWIYEQYF
TRBJ2-1,TRBV14,TRBD1,-,TGTGCCAGCAGCCAAGATGTCCGACAGGGGGCCGTTGAGCAGTTCTTC,CASSQDVRQGAVEQFF
TRBJ2-7,TRBV18,TRBD2,-,TGTGCCAGCTCACCATCCAGCGGGAGAGTAGAGCAGTACTTC,CASSPSSGRVEQYF
TRBJ2-2,TRBV6-6,TRBD2,few,TGTGCCAGCGATACTAGCGGGAGGAGATCCGGGGAGCTGTTTTTT,CASDTSGRRSGELFF
TRBJ2-7,TRBV18,-,-,TGTGCCAGCTCACCGGACAGCTCAACGGGAGAGCAGTACTTC,CASSPDSSTGEQYF
TRBJ2-3,TRBV2,-,-,TGTGCCAGCAGTGGTAGAACTAGCACAGATACGCAGTATTTT,CASSGRTSTDTQYF
TRBJ2-7,TRBV29-1,-,once,TGCAGCGCCGTACGGAGCTCAACCTACGAGCAGTACTTC,CSAVRSSTYEQYF
TRBJ1-4,TRBV6-1,-,-,TGTGCCAGCAGTGAATACTTAGAGAATGAAAAACTGTTTTTT,CASSEYLENEKLFF